This TCR beta chain was captured by sequencing in a study of radiation and T cells in renal cell carcinoma. Measured with immunoSEQ multiplex PCR; TCRdb has only the in-frame clones, and not every one. The data hold roughly 86,000 clones, with approximately 80% observed a single time. Indicated time point: blood 4 weeks post-SBRT, at nephrectomy. Stated treatment: 15 Gy SBRT to primary tumor, nephrectomy 4 weeks later. Nephrectomy followed 15 Gy stereotactic body radiation by 4 weeks. Points on this clone: Antigen unknown.

J was trimmed by 8 bases and V by 8 bases; bases with no gene match: 8. Germline loops: CDR1 WNHNN, CDR2 SYGVQD (reference sequence). This CDR3 is built from 13 residues. Study-level findings and limits: From baseline, blood top tumor clonotypes peaked at 2 weeks post-radiation.

This material consisted of blood, taken from a patient whose treatment included radiotherapy and nephrectomy. This receptor was identified in a man between 50 and 59 years old with renal cell carcinoma. The V gene is TRBV10-1, the J gene TRBJ2-1; 8 positions agree with TRBD2. The CDR3 here is CASSSGRNDEQFF. The CDR3 region has the DNA TGCGCCAGCTCGAGCGGGAGAAACGATGAGCAGTTCTTC.